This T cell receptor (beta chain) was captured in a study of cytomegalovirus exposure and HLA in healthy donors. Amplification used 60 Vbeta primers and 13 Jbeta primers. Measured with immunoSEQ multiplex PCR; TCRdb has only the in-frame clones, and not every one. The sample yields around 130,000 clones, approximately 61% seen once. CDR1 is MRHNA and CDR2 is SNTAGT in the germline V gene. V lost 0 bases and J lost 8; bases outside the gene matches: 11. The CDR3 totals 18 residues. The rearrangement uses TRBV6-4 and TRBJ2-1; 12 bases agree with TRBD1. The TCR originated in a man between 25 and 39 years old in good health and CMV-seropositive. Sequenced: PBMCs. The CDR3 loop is CASSDSKRRDRGRHEQFF. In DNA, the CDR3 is TGTGCCAGCAGTGACTCGAAGAGAAGGGACAGGGGGCGGCATGAGCAGTTCTTC.